This T cell receptor (beta chain) was obtained from a study of cytomegalovirus exposure and HLA in healthy donors. About the study: A preliminary data release comprised 70 million to 95 million unique TCRs obtained from HLA-typed donors.

CDR1 is MNHEY, CDR2 SVGAGI, per germline. Between the trimmed V and J ends, which lost 6 bases and 3 bases, there was a span of 12 bases. This CDR3 comprises 14 residues. The sample holds a few counts of this clone. Its antigen is as yet unknown. Findings of the study overall: What a later analysis reportedly showed was that an Asian-associated ancestry cluster had fewer N-insertions than the roughly 670-donor mean. Per a prior analysis, the majority of TCR beta V segments were productive roughly 90% or roughly 30% of the time.

PCR employed 60 Vbeta and 13 Jbeta primers. Some clones are missing from TCRdb's copy, which holds only in-frame ones; the method was immunoSEQ multiplex PCR. The sample has around 300,000 clones; under 80% are singletons. This clonotype originated in a female donor in good health and CMV-seronegative. The genes are TRBV6-5 and TRBJ1-5; perhaps TRBD1 as D (5 bases). Sequencing was done on a sample of PBMCs. CDR3 protein: CASSPGGFNQPQHF. The CDR3 DNA is TGTGCCAGCAGCCCCGGGGGGTTCAATCAGCCCCAGCATTTT.